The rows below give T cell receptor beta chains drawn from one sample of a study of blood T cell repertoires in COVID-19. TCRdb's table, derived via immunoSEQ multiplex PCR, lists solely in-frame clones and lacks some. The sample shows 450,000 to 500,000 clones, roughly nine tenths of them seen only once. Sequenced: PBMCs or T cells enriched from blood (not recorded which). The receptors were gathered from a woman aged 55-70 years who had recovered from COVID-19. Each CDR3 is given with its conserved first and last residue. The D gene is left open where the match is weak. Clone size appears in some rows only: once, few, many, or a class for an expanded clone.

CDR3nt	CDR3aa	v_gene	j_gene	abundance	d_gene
TGTGCTAGTGGTTTGGTAGTTACAGACTCTGGAAACACCATATATTTT	CASGLVVTDSGNTIYF	TRBV12-5	TRBJ1-3	.	.
TGTGCCAGCACCGGGACAGGTTTCTATGGCTACACCTTC	CASTGTGFYGYTF	TRBV6-6	TRBJ1-2	.	TRBD1
TGTGCCAGCAGCGACCCAGACAGGGGACAAGAGACCCAGTACTTC	CASSDPDRGQETQYF	TRBV5-4	TRBJ2-5	.	TRBD1
TGTGCCAGAGGGACTAGGGGAGGTGAGCAGTTCTTC	CARGTRGGEQFF	TRBV2	TRBJ2-1	.	TRBD2
TGTGCCAGCAGCTTGTATGCGGGTTTCAATTCACCCCTCCACTTT	CASSLYAGFNSPLHF	TRBV5-5	TRBJ1-6	.	.
TGCGCCAGCAGCTTGGAAGGTCTGCAGGGCCCTAACTATGGCTACACCTTC	CASSLEGLQGPNYGYTF	TRBV5-1	TRBJ1-2	.	.
TGTGCCAGCAGTTACCTGGGACAGGGTAAAGCTTTCTTT	CASSYLGQGKAFF	TRBV6-5	TRBJ1-1	.	TRBD1
TGTGCCAGTAGTACTATAGGGGGATCTGGAGAGACCCAGTACTTC	CASSTIGGSGETQYF	TRBV19	TRBJ2-5	.	.
TGTGCCAGCAAATCCCCCTCGGCGGGGGGTGGCACCGGGGAGCTGTTTTTT	CASKSPSAGGGTGELFF	TRBV2	TRBJ2-2	.	TRBD2
TGTGCCAGCAGCTTGGCCAGGGGGCGGGACACCGGGGAGCTGTTTTTT	CASSLARGRDTGELFF	TRBV5-4	TRBJ2-2	.	TRBD1
TGTGCCAGCAGCCAAGCCGGGGCCGGGGAGCTGTTTTTT	CASSQAGAGELFF	TRBV3-1/TRBV3-2	TRBJ2-2	.	.
TGTGCCAGCTCACCACTGTCCGCTTTTCGGAGTCCGGCAAAATATGGCTACACCTTC	CASSPLSAFRSPAKYGYTF	TRBV18	TRBJ1-2	.	.
TGTGCCAGCAGTCAACGGTTAACCGGCGAGGGCAATCAGCCCCAGCATTTT	CASSQRLTGEGNQPQHF	TRBV2	TRBJ1-5	.	.
TGTGCCAGCAGCTTACAAGCGGGGGCCAACGAGCAGTACTTC	CASSLQAGANEQYF	TRBV7-9	TRBJ2-7	.	TRBD2
TGTGCCAGCAGAACGACGGGACAGTCCTACAATGAGCAGTTCTTC	CASRTTGQSYNEQFF	TRBV6-6	TRBJ2-1	.	TRBD1
TGTGCCAGCAGCTTAGTCCGGGGCTCCTACAATGAGCAGTTCTTC	CASSLVRGSYNEQFF	TRBV7-6	TRBJ2-1	once	.
TGTGCCACCTCAGGGGAGGGTAATTCACCCCTCCACTTT	CATSGEGNSPLHF	TRBV9	TRBJ1-6	.	.
TGTGCCAGCAGCTTAACGAGGACTCCCTCCTACGAGCAGTACTTC	CASSLTRTPSYEQYF	TRBV13	TRBJ2-7	.	.
TGTGCCAGCAGTTCTACTGACAGGAGCAATCAGCCCCAGCATTTT	CASSSTDRSNQPQHF	TRBV2	TRBJ1-5	once	.
TGTGCCAGCAGCACGCCTTCGGGCACAGATACGCAGTATTTT	CASSTPSGTDTQYF	TRBV5-6	TRBJ2-3	once	.
TGTGCCAGCAGCGGCCCCGGTAGCACAGATACGCAGTATTTT	CASSGPGSTDTQYF	TRBV9	TRBJ2-3	.	.
TGTGCCAGCAGCTCGAGACTAGCGGGGGATACGCAGTATTTT	CASSSRLAGDTQYF	TRBV7-8	TRBJ2-3	.	TRBD2
TGTGCCACTGGGGACAGTGGTGGCAATCAGCCCCAGCATTTT	CATGDSGGNQPQHF	TRBV10-3	TRBJ1-5	.	TRBD1
TGTGCCTGGGAATTGGGGCAGTACACCGGGGAGCTGTTTTTT	CAWELGQYTGELFF	TRBV30	TRBJ2-2	.	.
TGTGCCAGCAGCAGGGAAACTGATATTGGCTACACCTTC	CASSRETDIGYTF	TRBV2	TRBJ1-2	.	.
TGTGCCAGCAGCCTACCGACAGGGTATAACTATGGCTACACCTTC	CASSLPTGYNYGYTF	TRBV5-4	TRBJ1-2	once	TRBD1
TGTGCCAGCAGTTACTCCTTTTTAGGGGGTACTGAAGCTTTCTTT	CASSYSFLGGTEAFF	TRBV6-6	TRBJ1-1	.	.
TGTGCCAGCAGCCTCGGACACGCTAGCAATCAGCCCCAGCATTTT	CASSLGHASNQPQHF	TRBV11-2	TRBJ1-5	.	.
TGCGCCAGCAGCTTGGGGCAGGGCACCGGGGAGCTGTTTTTT	CASSLGQGTGELFF	TRBV5-1	TRBJ2-2	.	.
TGTGCCAGCAGCTTAGGGGGCGGTCCCACAGATACGCAGTATTTT	CASSLGGGPTDTQYF	TRBV7-7	TRBJ2-3	.	.
TGTGCCAGCAGTTCCAGCGGGTACGAGCAGTACTTC	CASSSSGYEQYF	TRBV6-5	TRBJ2-7	once	.
TGCGCCAGCAGCTTAACAGGGGGCCAAACCTACGAGCAGTACTTC	CASSLTGGQTYEQYF	TRBV5-1	TRBJ2-7	.	TRBD1
TGTGCCAGCTCGGGACAGGGGGTGACAGATACGCAGTATTTT	CASSGQGVTDTQYF	TRBV18	TRBJ2-3	.	TRBD1
TGTGCCAGTAAGAGGTCTGGGGCCAACGTCCTGACTTTC	CASKRSGANVLTF	TRBV19	TRBJ2-6	.	.
TGTGCCAGCAGCGTAGTTCCACTAGCGGGTACGCAGTATTTT	CASSVVPLAGTQYF	TRBV9	TRBJ2-3	.	TRBD2
TGTGCCAGCTCCCGGAATCAGCCCCAGCATTTT	CASSRNQPQHF	TRBV6-5	TRBJ1-5	few	.
TGTGCCAGCAGCCAACGGGAAGAAGTTTCACCCCTCCACTTT	CASSQREEVSPLHF	TRBV11-2	TRBJ1-6	.	.
TGTGCCAGCAGCGTAGGGACAGGGGCCTCCTACGAGCAGTACTTC	CASSVGTGASYEQYF	TRBV9	TRBJ2-7	once	TRBD1
TGTGCCAGCAGCCCCCTCGGGACTAGCGGGGCCATCACAGATACGCAGTATTTT	CASSPLGTSGAITDTQYF	TRBV7-2	TRBJ2-3	.	TRBD2
TGCGCCAGCGTTGCAGCAGGGGATGCAGATACGCAGTATTTT	CASVAAGDADTQYF	TRBV5-1	TRBJ2-3	.	.
TGTGCCAGCAGCTCCCGGGACAGGTACCGTTCTAATTCACCCCTCCACTTT	CASSSRDRYRSNSPLHF	TRBV11-2	TRBJ1-6	.	TRBD1
TGTGCCCGGAGACTTACAGGGACGGACACCGGGGAGCTGTTTTTT	CARRLTGTDTGELFF	TRBV30	TRBJ2-2	.	.
TGTGCCAGCAGATTCGGGACGGGGGGTCAGCCCCAGCATTTT	CASRFGTGGQPQHF	TRBV2	TRBJ1-5	few	.
TGTGCCAGCAGCCGCGGACAGGGCTACAATCAGCCCCAGCATTTT	CASSRGQGYNQPQHF	TRBV7-8	TRBJ1-5	.	TRBD1
TGTGCCGCAGGACGGGACAACAATCAGCCCCAGCATTTT	CAAGRDNNQPQHF	TRBV10-3	TRBJ1-5	.	.
TGTGCCAGCAGCCAGGAACAGCCCGCTGAAGCTTTCTTT	CASSQEQPAEAFF	TRBV14	TRBJ1-1	.	.
TGTGCCAGCAGCTCTGACAGGATCGATGGCTACACCTTC	CASSSDRIDGYTF	TRBV12-3/TRBV12-4	TRBJ1-2	.	.
TGTGCCTGGAATGGGACTAGCGGGGCCCCCTTCAGCGAGCAGTTCTTC	CAWNGTSGAPFSEQFF	TRBV30	TRBJ2-1	.	TRBD2
TGTGCCTGGAGCCCAGGGACAGGGGCGTTTGAAGCTTTCTTT	CAWSPGTGAFEAFF	TRBV30	TRBJ1-1	.	TRBD1
TGTGCCAGCAGCTCTAGACGGGACAATGAGCAGTTCTTC	CASSSRRDNEQFF	TRBV7-9	TRBJ2-1	once	.
TGTGCCATCAGTGCTGGGACAGACAATCAGCCCCAGCATTTT	CAISAGTDNQPQHF	TRBV10-3	TRBJ1-5	.	TRBD1
TGTGCCAGCAGCCTCACAGGGGGCAATGAGCAGTTCTTC	CASSLTGGNEQFF	TRBV3-1/TRBV3-2	TRBJ2-1	.	TRBD1
TGTGCTAGTGGTTTGGCCCTCCTGGGGGGAACCTACAATGAGCAGTTCTTC	CASGLALLGGTYNEQFF	TRBV12-5	TRBJ2-1	.	.
TGTGCTAGTGGTTTGGGCAGTCCCTGGGGCTACACCTTC	CASGLGSPWGYTF	TRBV12-5	TRBJ1-2	many	.
TGTGCCAGCAGACTATGGACAGGGGAAGTTGAAAAACTGTTTTTT	CASRLWTGEVEKLFF	TRBV2	TRBJ1-4	.	TRBD1
TGTGCCAGCAGTTACGGGGGCTGGAACACTGAAGCTTTCTTT	CASSYGGWNTEAFF	TRBV6-2/TRBV6-3	TRBJ1-1	.	.
TGTGCCAGCAGTTTAAGGAGAGGGAATGAAAAACTGTTTTTT	CASSLRRGNEKLFF	TRBV27	TRBJ1-4	few	.